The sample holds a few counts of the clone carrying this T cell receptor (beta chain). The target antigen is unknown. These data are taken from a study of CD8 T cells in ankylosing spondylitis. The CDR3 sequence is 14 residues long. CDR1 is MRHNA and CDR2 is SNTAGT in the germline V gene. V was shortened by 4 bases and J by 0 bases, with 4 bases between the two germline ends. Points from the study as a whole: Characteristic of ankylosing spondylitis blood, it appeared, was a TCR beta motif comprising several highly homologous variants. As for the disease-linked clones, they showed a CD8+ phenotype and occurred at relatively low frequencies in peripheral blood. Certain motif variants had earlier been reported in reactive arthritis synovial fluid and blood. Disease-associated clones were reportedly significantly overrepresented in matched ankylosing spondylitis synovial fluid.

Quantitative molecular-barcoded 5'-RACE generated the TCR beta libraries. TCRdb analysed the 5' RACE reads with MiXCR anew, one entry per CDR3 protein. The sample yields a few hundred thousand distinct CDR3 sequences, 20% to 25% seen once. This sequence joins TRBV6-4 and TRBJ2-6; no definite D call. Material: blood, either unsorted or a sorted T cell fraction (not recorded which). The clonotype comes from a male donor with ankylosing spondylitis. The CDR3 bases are TGTGCCAGCAGTGTCCTCTCTGGGGCCAACGTCCTGACTTTC. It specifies CASSVLSGANVLTF.